This T cell receptor (beta chain) stems from a study of T cells after yellow fever vaccination. Findings and caveats of the study: Clones that expanded after primary vaccination mostly reappeared after the booster (just over 95% CD4, 88% CD8).

This clonotype came up a few times. The antigen is undetermined. TCRdb analysed the 5' RACE reads with MiXCR anew, one entry per CDR3 protein. The table lists 85,000 to 100,000 distinct CDR3 sequences, about 5.8% of them singletons. The source was CD8+ T cells sorted from PBMCs, collected 10 days after the yellow fever booster vaccination. This TCR was recovered from a man aged 18 to 29 who received the YFV17D yellow fever vaccine.

CDR3 coding DNA: TGTGCCAGCTCACCAGTCGGGGGGCGAGAGACCCAGTACTTC. Translating it yields CASSPVGGRETQYF. The rearrangement uses TRBV18 and TRBJ2-5, with D possibly being TRBD2 (7 bases). This CDR3 is built from 14 residues. Per the germline V gene, CDR1 is KGHSH and CDR2 is LQKENI. Between the trimmed V and J ends, which lost 2 bases and 4 bases, there was a span of 11 bases.